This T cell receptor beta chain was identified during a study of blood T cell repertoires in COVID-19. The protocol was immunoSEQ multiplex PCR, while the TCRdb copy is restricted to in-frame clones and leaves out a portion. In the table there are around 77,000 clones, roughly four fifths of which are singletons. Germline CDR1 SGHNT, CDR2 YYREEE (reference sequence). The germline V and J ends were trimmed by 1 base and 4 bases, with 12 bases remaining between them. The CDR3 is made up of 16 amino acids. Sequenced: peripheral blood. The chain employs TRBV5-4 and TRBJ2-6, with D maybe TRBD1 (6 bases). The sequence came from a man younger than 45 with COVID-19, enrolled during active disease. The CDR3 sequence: CASSLYGGGGANVLTF. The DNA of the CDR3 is TGTGCCAGCAGCTTGTATGGGGGCGGCGGGGCCAACGTCCTGACTTTC.